This TCR beta chain was found in a study of cytomegalovirus exposure and HLA in healthy donors. General study results and limits: Earlier analysis found most TCR beta V segments productive about 87% or about 30% of the time.

60 Vbeta and 13 Jbeta primers were used in PCR. Only in-frame clones appear in the TCRdb table, and some are missing; sequencing was by immunoSEQ multiplex PCR. Among about 150,000 clones, 65% to 85% were seen once, and the ten largest hold approximately 3.8%. This clone turned up a few times. The antigen is unknown. This clonotype originated in a male donor in good health and CMV-seronegative. Sequencing used PBMCs.

The CDR3 loop reads CATSRDRTGLAGASTDTQYF. Here the CDR3 DNA reads TGTGCCACCAGCAGGGACAGGACGGGACTAGCGGGAGCGAGCACAGATACGCAGTATTTT. The chain has TRBV15 and TRBJ2-3; 14 bases align to TRBD2. Germline-derived CDR1 and CDR2 are LNHNV and YYDKDF (reference sequence). Trimming cost V 3 bases and J 0 bases; bases outside gene matches: 11. There are 20 residues in the CDR3.